What follows are 10 T cell receptor beta chains derived from one specimen sequenced in a study of control samples from healthy donors and cancer patients. The protocol was immunoSEQ multiplex PCR, while the TCRdb copy is restricted to in-frame clones and leaves out a portion. The sample contains about 190,000 clones, around 90% of which appear only once. Sequencing was done on a sample of blood. The receptors stem from a man in his thirties or forties in good health.

The V call is TRBV19, the J call TRBJ2-1; 7 bases are shared with TRBD1. V lost 5 bases, J lost 5 bases, and 6 bases stayed unmatched. CDR1 and CDR2 from the germline V gene are LNHDA and SQIVND (reference sequence). This CDR3 is 14 amino acids long. The CDR3, as DNA: TGTGCCAGTAGTCTCCGACAGGGTAACAATGAGCAGTTCTTC. Its translation: CASSLRQGNNEQFF.

This chain uses TRBV18 with TRBJ2-1; 10 bases fit TRBD2. The CDR3 is made up of 17 amino acids. In germline, CDR1 is KGHSH, CDR2 LQKENI. Germline trimming cut 1 base from V and 3 bases from J; bases unmatched to any gene: 6. CDR3 region: CASSPRPSGGLYNEQFF. The CDR3 DNA reads as TGTGCCAGCTCACCACGGCCTAGCGGGGGCCTCTACAATGAGCAGTTCTTC.

The J gene is TRBJ2-1, the V gene TRBV9; no clear D gene. Germline loops: CDR1 SGDLS, CDR2 YYNGEE. V shed 4 bases and J shed 0 bases, with 11 bases lying between them. The CDR3 runs 15 residues. This CDR3 is CASSYRSNSYNEQFF. CDR3 in DNA: TGTGCCAGCAGCTACCGGTCAAACTCCTACAATGAGCAGTTCTTC.

The gene calls are TRBV5-1 and TRBJ2-3; TRBD2 aligns across 7 bases. CDR1 is SGHRS and CDR2 is YFSETQ in the germline V gene. The CDR3 extends over 14 amino acids. Trimming cost V 6 bases and J 5 bases; bases outside gene matches: 9. The CDR3 loop reads CASTLAVSGDTQYF. The CDR3 coding sequence is TGCGCCAGCACTCTAGCGGTCTCGGGAGATACGCAGTATTTT. Variable domain in full (rest from reference TRBV5-1 and TRBJ2-3): KAGVTQTPRYLIKTRGQQVTLSCSPISGHRSVSWYQQTPGQGLQFLFEYFSETQRNKGNFPGRFSGRQFSNSRSEMNVSTLELGDSALYLCASTLAVSGDTQYFGPGTRLTVL.

The rearrangement uses TRBV7-9 and TRBJ1-4; no clear D. Germline V CDR1 and CDR2: SEHNR, FQNEAQ (reference sequence). Trimming removed 5 bases from V and 8 bases from J, with 6 bases in between. This CDR3 has 11 amino acids. CDR3 nucleotide sequence: TGTGCCAGCAGCACTGGGGAAAAACTGTTTTTT. Translating it yields CASSTGEKLFF.

This clone appeared once. This rearrangement joins TRBV28 to TRBJ2-3; no clear D. The ends were cut back, 2 bases at V and 4 bases at J, with 7 bases in the middle. Germline lookup yields CDR1 MDHEN and CDR2 SYDVKM. The CDR3 runs to 13 residues. CDR3 region: CASSLQAPDTQYF. The CDR3 bases are TGTGCCAGCAGTTTACAGGCTCCAGATACGCAGTATTTT.

The chain uses TRBV2 and TRBJ1-4, with D perhaps matching TRBD1 (6 bases). V shed 4 bases and J shed 8 bases, with 11 bases lying between them. Germline assignment: CDR1 SNHLY and CDR2 FYNNEI. The CDR3 sequence is 13 residues long. CDR3 DNA: TGTGCCAGCAGTGCGGGGGCAGTAGAAAAACTGTTTTTT. This sequence encodes CASSAGAVEKLFF.

This rearrangement joins TRBV25-1 to TRBJ2-3; possibly TRBD2 for D (6 bases). The CDR3 sequence is 15 residues long. The V end lost 3 bases, the J end lost 3 bases, and 13 bases lay between the germline ends. Germline CDR1 reads MGHDK; CDR2 reads SYGVNS. CDR3 nucleotides: TGTGCCAGCAGTGACTCAAGGAGGGGAACAGATACGCAGTATTTT. Translated, it gives CASSDSRRGTDTQYF.

The V call is TRBV5-4, the J call TRBJ1-2, with D possibly matching TRBD1 (6 bases). V lost 0 bases and J 7 bases, leaving 10 bases between the germline ends. This CDR3 has 13 amino acids. The germline CDR1 and CDR2 sequences are SGHNT and YYREEE (reference sequence). The CDR3 spells CASSLDRGAGYTF. The CDR3 DNA reads as TGTGCCAGCAGCTTGGATAGGGGGGCTGGCTACACCTTC.

V and J are TRBV3-1 (or the pseudogene TRBV3-2) and TRBJ1-4; D might be TRBD1 (5 bases). Germline values: CDR1 LGHDT, CDR2 YNNKEL (reference sequence). Trimming cost V 0 bases and J 5 bases, with 10 bases left between them. The CDR3 totals 15 residues. In DNA, the CDR3 is TGTGCCAGCAGCCAAGAGTGGCCAGGGAATGAAAAACTGTTTTTT. Protein sequence: CASSQEWPGNEKLFF.